This is a list of T cell receptor beta chains from one sample in a study of shared clonotypes between healthy human individuals. The repertoire was sequenced with immunoSEQ multiplex PCR; TCRdb's copy has only in-frame clones and lacks some. The sample carries under 2.5 million clones, 85% to 95% recorded once. The sequencing sample was made of naive CD4+ T cells from PBMCs. The receptor source for this set is a man younger than 35 in good health. Some clones in this sample may be carry-over from other donors' samples. Both conserved end residues are part of each CDR3. The order of the fields is CDR3 DNA, CDR3 protein, clone size, V gene, J gene, CDR3 length, D gene. A D gene is named only where the DNA matches it firmly. Part of the rows lack a size; the others show once, few, many or a class for expanded clones.

TGTGCCAGCAGTTTGGGACAGGCCCAGGTGCCCCAGCATTTT	CASSLGQAQVPQHF	NA	TRBV28	TRBJ1-5	14	TRBD1
TGTGCCAGCAGCGGGTGGGAGACCCAGTACTTC	CASSGWETQYF	NA	TRBV7-2	TRBJ2-5	11	NA
TGTGCCAGCAGACCAGGGACAGGGCTCTCCTACGAGCAGTACTTC	CASRPGTGLSYEQYF	NA	TRBV28	TRBJ2-7	15	TRBD1
TGTGCCAGCTCACCAGTGTGGGGAAGGGCTGACGAGCAGTACTTC	CASSPVWGRADEQYF	NA	TRBV18	TRBJ2-7	15	NA
TGTGCCACCCGGGACAGTAATAGCGCTGGGGCCAACGTCCTGACTTTC	CATRDSNSAGANVLTF	NA	TRBV10-3	TRBJ2-6	16	TRBD1
TGTGCCAGCAGTGGGGTCTTTTCTGACACTGAAGCTTTCTTT	CASSGVFSDTEAFF	few	TRBV2	TRBJ1-1	14	NA
TGTGCCAGCAGAGAAATTCAGGGTGTCACTGAAGCTTTCTTT	CASREIQGVTEAFF	NA	TRBV28	TRBJ1-1	14	NA
TGTGCCAGCTACATAGGACCCGGGCATGAAAAACTGTTTTTT	CASYIGPGHEKLFF	NA	TRBV28	TRBJ1-4	14	NA
TGTGCCAGCAGCTTGGGTGGCGCTGGAAACACCATATATTTT	CASSLGGAGNTIYF	NA	TRBV5-4	TRBJ1-3	14	NA
TGTGCCAGCAGCACGACAGGGGAAGGGAATCAGCCCCAGCATTTT	CASSTTGEGNQPQHF	NA	TRBV28	TRBJ1-5	15	TRBD1
TGTGCCAGCAGTGCCGGGACAGTCGGAGATACGCAGTATTTT	CASSAGTVGDTQYF	once	TRBV6-1	TRBJ2-3	14	TRBD1
TGCGCCAGCAGCCGAATGACTAGCGGGGATATAACCGGGGAGCTGTTTTTT	CASSRMTSGDITGELFF	NA	TRBV5-1	TRBJ2-2	17	TRBD2
TGTGCCAGCAGTTTAGAGGGGAGACGAGGTCAGCCCCAGCATTTT	CASSLEGRRGQPQHF	NA	TRBV27	TRBJ1-5	15	NA
TGCGCCAGCAGCCAAGAAGGGACTACTGAGCAGTACTTC	CASSQEGTTEQYF	NA	TRBV4-1	TRBJ2-7	13	TRBD2
TGTGCCACCACCTCGCCGGGACAGGGGATGAACACTGAAGCTTTCTTT	CATTSPGQGMNTEAFF	NA	TRBV28	TRBJ1-1	16	TRBD1
TGCGCCAGCAGCCAAGAAATAACGCTCGGCCGGGCATCGGAAAAACTGTTTTTT	CASSQEITLGRASEKLFF	once	TRBV4-1	TRBJ1-4	18	NA
TGTGCCAGCAGCTTGGTGGAAGGGACTCTCGACTATGGCTACACCTTC	CASSLVEGTLDYGYTF	NA	TRBV5-6	TRBJ1-2	16	NA
TGCGCCAGCAGCTTGGTGGCCAGAGAGAACACTGAAGCTTTCTTT	CASSLVARENTEAFF	NA	TRBV5-1	TRBJ1-1	15	NA
TGTGCCAGCAGTTATATGGGACAGGAACATGGCTACACCTTC	CASSYMGQEHGYTF	NA	TRBV28	TRBJ1-2	14	TRBD1
TGTGCCAGCAGCTTAGGGGTTACCTCCTCCTACGAGCAGTACTTC	CASSLGVTSSYEQYF	NA	TRBV7-9	TRBJ2-7	15	NA
TGTGCCAGCTCTCCAGGGACCTCCTACAATGAGCAGTTCTTC	CASSPGTSYNEQFF	NA	TRBV13	TRBJ2-1	14	NA
TGTGCCAGCAGCTTAGCGCCCCTCGGGAAAGCTAACTATGGCTACACCTTC	CASSLAPLGKANYGYTF	NA	TRBV7-9	TRBJ1-2	17	NA
TGTGCCAGCAGCTTGCTAGCGGGAGAGTACGAGCAGTACTTC	CASSLLAGEYEQYF	once	TRBV7-9	TRBJ2-7	14	TRBD2
TGCGCCAGCAGCCCCTCACCTCCGACGGCCCAGTACTTC	CASSPSPPTAQYF	NA	TRBV5-1	TRBJ2-5	13	NA
TGTGCCAGCAGTGAATCACTAGAGGGCTACGAGCAGTACTTC	CASSESLEGYEQYF	NA	TRBV25-1	TRBJ2-7	14	NA
TGTGCCAGCAGCCATAGACTCGACGCCGGAGAGACCCAGTACTTC	CASSHRLDAGETQYF	NA	TRBV14	TRBJ2-5	15	NA
TGTGCCAGCAGCAGTGGGACAGGAACCCAAGAGACCCAGTACTTC	CASSSGTGTQETQYF	NA	TRBV6-6	TRBJ2-5	15	TRBD1
TGTGCCAGCGGGGCTAGCGGAGGCCAAGAGACCCAGTACTTC	CASGASGGQETQYF	NA	TRBV28	TRBJ2-5	14	TRBD2
TGTGCCAGCAGCTTAGCGTCGCGGGAGATATCCTACGAGCAGTACTTC	CASSLASREISYEQYF	NA	TRBV7-2	TRBJ2-7	16	TRBD2
TGTGCCAGCAGCTTGGACCGAGATCAGCCCCAGCATTTT	CASSLDRDQPQHF	NA	TRBV5-4	TRBJ1-5	13	NA
TGTGCCAGCACCCCCGGGCCAAGGGGGGCTGAAGCTTTCTTT	CASTPGPRGAEAFF	NA	TRBV28	TRBJ1-1	14	NA
TGTGCCAGCAGCTTAGGAGGGGGACAGGCTAGGGGCGAGCAGTACTTC	CASSLGGGQARGEQYF	NA	TRBV7-9	TRBJ2-7	16	TRBD1
TGTGCCAGCAGCCCCCCTCGAGAGACCCAGTACTTC	CASSPPRETQYF	NA	TRBV7-7	TRBJ2-5	12	NA
TGCGCCAGCAGCTTGGGACGTACTAGCACAGATACGCAGTATTTT	CASSLGRTSTDTQYF	NA	TRBV5-1	TRBJ2-3	15	NA
TGTGCCAGCAGTCCCGGGACTACTCTTTTCTACGAGCAGTACTTC	CASSPGTTLFYEQYF	NA	TRBV28	TRBJ2-7	15	TRBD2
TGCGCCAGCAGCCAAGGTGCCGGGACAGGGGCTTTTGTAAGTCAGCCCCAGCATTTT	CASSQGAGTGAFVSQPQHF	NA	TRBV4-1	TRBJ1-5	19	TRBD1
TGTGCCAGCAGGCGGACAAGGGGGGGCGATGAAAAACTGTTTTTT	CASRRTRGGDEKLFF	NA	TRBV7-2	TRBJ1-4	15	NA
TGCGCCAGCAGCTTACAGGACTTGAACACTGAAGCTTTCTTT	CASSLQDLNTEAFF	NA	TRBV5-1	TRBJ1-1	14	NA
TGTGCCAGTAGTATAGGACAGCCTGTCATGAACACTGAAGCTTTCTTT	CASSIGQPVMNTEAFF	NA	TRBV19	TRBJ1-1	16	NA
TGTGCCAGCAGCGTTTCCTACGACAATGAGCAGTTCTTC	CASSVSYDNEQFF	once	TRBV9	TRBJ2-1	13	NA
TGTGCCAGCAGTTCCCACTCCCTGGGTCTCAGGTCTGGTGAGCAGTTCTTC	CASSSHSLGLRSGEQFF	NA	TRBV28	TRBJ2-1	17	NA
TGTGCCAGCAGTGAAGGGGTGGTTGGGGCTTTCTTT	CASSEGVVGAFF	NA	TRBV6-1	TRBJ1-1	12	NA
TGTGCCAGCTCACCACTTTCGATGGCAGATACGCAGTATTTT	CASSPLSMADTQYF	NA	TRBV18	TRBJ2-3	14	NA
TGTGCCAGCAGTGACCGGGGGGGAGCCTCTCAAGAGACCCAGTACTTC	CASSDRGGASQETQYF	NA	TRBV6-1	TRBJ2-5	16	TRBD2
TGTGCCATCAGAGACACGGACAGGGTTCAAGAGACCCAGTACTTC	CAIRDTDRVQETQYF	NA	TRBV10-3	TRBJ2-5	15	TRBD1
TGCGCCAGCAGCCTGTCCCCGCATGGGGGAAACACCATATATTTT	CASSLSPHGGNTIYF	NA	TRBV5-1	TRBJ1-3	15	NA